The subject of this entry is one TCR beta chain. This clone was found a few times. Its target antigen remains unknown. The sample holds no much larger clone one base away, and base qualities are not on file. The data were obtained in a study of blood T cell repertoires in COVID-19 (TCRdb year 2020). Study-wide context: Samples covering the acute and convalescent phases of COVID-19 were provided by collaborators in the United States, Italy and Spain. The repertoires were released in a freely available public database intended as a resource for research on the immune response to SARS-CoV-2. Sample metadata almost always included a de-identified subject ID, COVID-19 status, age in years and sex. The samples were drawn from two sources: the first 160 participants of the ongoing ImmuneRACE study, and over 1,000 subjects contributed by 6 global collaborators. Where available, HLA class I and class II types were obtained from metadata supplied by the sample provider rather than from assay-based typing. The dataset comprised deeply sampled blood TCRbeta repertoires from subjects exposed to, actively infected with, or recovered from COVID-19. The prospective study material was composed of cDNA or gDNA derived from T cells, B-cell-depleted T cells, or PBMCs. General conclusions and limits of the study: The quantity of clinical and demographic metadata differed by source and by participant and was supplied without curation.

TCRbeta CDR3 regions were amplified from genomic DNA by means of the immunoSEQ Assay, a bias-controlled multiplex PCR. The published analysis was carried out like this. Nucleated cell counts per sample were estimated from amplification of reference gene primers within the assay. To quantify the absolute abundance of each unique TCRbeta CDR3 rearrangement, sequence reads were collapsed and filtered. For each sample, productive Simpson clonality was calculated as the square root of Simpson's diversity index over productive rearrangements. TCRdb took this table from immuneACCESS and kept in-frame rearrangements with V and J called. Such tables lack part of the clones; where checked against another copy, unresolved V genes explain under half of the gap, and the rest is unexplained. V and J calls and clone size are copied from that table; D and trimming were computed from the DNA. A total of hundreds of thousands of clones appear in this sample, around 80% of them only once. The top ten hold 15% to 20% of the sample.

Sequences SQVTM (CDR1) and ANQGSEA (CDR2) are obtained from the germline V gene. At the junction V is shortened by 6 bases and J by 7 bases; bases outside the gene matches: 12. The CDR3 sequence holds 14 residues, the cysteine and phenylalanine included. CDR3 DNA only is kept here, 42 bases in frame from base 1. Collaborating institutions collected whole blood in K2EDTA tubes following their own protocols. Collaborator samples were shipped for TCRbeta analysis as frozen whole blood, isolated PBMCs, or DNA extracted from either sample type. The chain was built from TRBV29-1 and TRBJ2-1; a stretch of 7 junction bases matches TRBD2. This TCR came from a woman older than 75 with active or convalescent COVID-19. Sample: peripheral blood. Here is the DNA: TGCAGCGTGGCGGGGAGGGTCCAAAGGAATGAGCAGTTCTTC. Translated, this is CSVAGRVQRNEQFF.